This T cell receptor (beta chain) was identified during a study of T cells in Graves' hyperthyroidism and ophthalmopathy. J was trimmed by 9 bases and V by 4 bases; bases with no gene match: 8. CDR3 length: 16 amino acids. Germline V gene sequence: CDR1 SEHNR, CDR2 FQNEAQ (reference sequence). Amplification targeted TCR beta CDR3 regions from RNA transcripts. The TCR CDR3 was amplified in a first-round RT-PCR using the HTBI primer set. From the multiplex PCR reads, TCRdb called clonotypes with MiXCR, one entry per CDR3 protein. The table shows about 610,000 distinct CDR3 sequences, with more than 45% occurring only once. Study-level points and caveats: Also found in blood were most expanded thyroid clonotypes above 0.001.

This clonotype turned up a few times. The antigen remains unidentified. This TCR derives from a woman aged 18 to 35 with Graves' hyperthyroidism. The genes are TRBV7-9 and TRBJ2-1; 14 bases line up with TRBD2. The sequenced sample was peripheral blood or thyroid tissue (not recorded which). For the CDR3, the DNA is TGTGCCAGCAGCTCACCCGGACTAGCGGGAGGTCTTGAGCAGTTCTTC. Translated, it gives CASSSPGLAGGLEQFF.